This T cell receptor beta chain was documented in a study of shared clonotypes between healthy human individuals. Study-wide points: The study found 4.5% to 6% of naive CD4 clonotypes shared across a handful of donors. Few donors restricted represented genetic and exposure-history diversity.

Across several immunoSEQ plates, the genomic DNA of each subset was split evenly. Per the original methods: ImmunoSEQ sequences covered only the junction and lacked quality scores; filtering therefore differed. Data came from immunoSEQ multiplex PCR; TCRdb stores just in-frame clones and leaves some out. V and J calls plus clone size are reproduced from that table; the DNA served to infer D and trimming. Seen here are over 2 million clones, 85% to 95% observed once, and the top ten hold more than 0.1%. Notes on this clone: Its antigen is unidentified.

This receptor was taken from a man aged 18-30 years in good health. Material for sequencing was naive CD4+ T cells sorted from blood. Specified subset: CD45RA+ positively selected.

As DNA, the CDR3 is TGTGCCAGCAGCCGGAACGGGACTAGGGTTTCAGATACGCAGTATTTT. Its translation is CASSRNGTRVSDTQYF. V is TRBV7-9 and J is TRBJ2-3, with 8 bases that match TRBD2. Germline V gives CDR1 SEHNR, CDR2 FQNEAQ (reference sequence). The CDR3 extends over 16 amino acids. The V segment lost 5 bases and the J segment 4 bases; nucleotides outside the gene matches: 11.